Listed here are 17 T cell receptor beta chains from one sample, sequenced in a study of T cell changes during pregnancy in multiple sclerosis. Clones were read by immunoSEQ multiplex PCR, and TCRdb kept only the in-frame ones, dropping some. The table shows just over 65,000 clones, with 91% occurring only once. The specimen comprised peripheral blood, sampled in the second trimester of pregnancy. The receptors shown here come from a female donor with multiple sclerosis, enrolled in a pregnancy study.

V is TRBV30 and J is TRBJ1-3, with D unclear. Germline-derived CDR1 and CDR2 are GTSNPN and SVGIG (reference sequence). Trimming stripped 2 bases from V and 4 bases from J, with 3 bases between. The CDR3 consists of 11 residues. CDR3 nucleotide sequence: TGTGCCTGGAGTACAGGAAACACCATATATTTT. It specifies CAWSTGNTIYF.

The CDR3: CASSQEEGRNTIYF. The CDR3 DNA sequence: TGTGCCAGCAGCCAAGAAGAGGGTCGAAACACCATATATTTT. The chain recombines TRBV4-2 with TRBJ1-3; D remains unclear. Germline V gene sequence: CDR1 LGHNA, CDR2 YNFKEQ. Trimming stripped 0 bases from V and 5 bases from J, with 8 bases between. This CDR3 has 14 amino acids.

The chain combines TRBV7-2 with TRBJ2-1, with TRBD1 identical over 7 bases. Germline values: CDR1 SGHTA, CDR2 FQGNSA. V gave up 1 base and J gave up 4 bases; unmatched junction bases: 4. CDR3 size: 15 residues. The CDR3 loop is CASSLVGDSYNEQFF. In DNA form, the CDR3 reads TGTGCCAGCAGCTTAGTGGGGGACAGTTACAATGAGCAGTTCTTC.

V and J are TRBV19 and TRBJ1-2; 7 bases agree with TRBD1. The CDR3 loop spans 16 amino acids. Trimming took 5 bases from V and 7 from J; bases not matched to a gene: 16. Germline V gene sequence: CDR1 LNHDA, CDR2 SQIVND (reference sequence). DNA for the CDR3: TGTGCCAGTAGTCGAACCCCTGGACAGGCCCCTGGTGGCTACACCTTC. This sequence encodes CASSRTPGQAPGGYTF.

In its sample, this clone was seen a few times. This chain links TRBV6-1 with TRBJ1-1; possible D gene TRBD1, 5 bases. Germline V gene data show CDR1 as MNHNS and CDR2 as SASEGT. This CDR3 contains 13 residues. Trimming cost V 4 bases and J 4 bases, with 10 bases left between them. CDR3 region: CASSVGQGTEAFF. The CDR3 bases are TGTGCCAGCAGTGTGGGTCAGGGCACTGAAGCTTTCTTT.

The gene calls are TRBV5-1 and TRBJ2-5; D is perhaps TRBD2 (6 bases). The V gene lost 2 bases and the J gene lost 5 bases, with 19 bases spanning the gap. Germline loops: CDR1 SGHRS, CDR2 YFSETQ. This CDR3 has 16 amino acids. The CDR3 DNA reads TGCGCCAGCAGCTTTGGGGTTAATACTCGGGGGGAGACCCAGTACTTC. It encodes CASSFGVNTRGETQYF.

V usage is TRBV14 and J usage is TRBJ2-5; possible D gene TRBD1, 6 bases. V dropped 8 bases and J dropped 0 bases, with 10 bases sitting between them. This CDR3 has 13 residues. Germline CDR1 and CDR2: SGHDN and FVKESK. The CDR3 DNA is TGTGCCAGCCACCGGACAGACCAAGAGACCCAGTACTTC. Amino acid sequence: CASHRTDQETQYF.

The CDR3 protein is CASSSRTSVTPAADTQYF. CDR3 sequence (DNA): TGTGCCAGCAGCTCCCGGACTAGCGTCACACCCGCCGCAGATACGCAGTATTTT. The chain has TRBV7-6 and TRBJ2-3; 9 bases map to TRBD2. Looked up from germline, CDR1 is SGHVS and CDR2 is FNYEAQ. Trimming took 4 bases from V and 4 from J; bases not matched to a gene: 15. There are 18 residues in the CDR3.

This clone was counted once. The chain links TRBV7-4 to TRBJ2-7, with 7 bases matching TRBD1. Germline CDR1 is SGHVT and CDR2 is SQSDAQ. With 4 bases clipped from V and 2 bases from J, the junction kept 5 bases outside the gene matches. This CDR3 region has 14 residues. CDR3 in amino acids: CASSSTGSTYEQYF. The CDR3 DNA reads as TGTGCCAGCAGCTCGACAGGGTCAACCTACGAGCAGTACTTC.

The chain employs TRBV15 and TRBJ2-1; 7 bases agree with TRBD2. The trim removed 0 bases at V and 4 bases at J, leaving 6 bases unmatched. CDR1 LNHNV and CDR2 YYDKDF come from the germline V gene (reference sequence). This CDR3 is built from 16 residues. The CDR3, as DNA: TGTGCCACCAGCAGAGAGGGGGGGTCGGGGTACAATGAGCAGTTCTTC. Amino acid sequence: CATSREGGSGYNEQFF.

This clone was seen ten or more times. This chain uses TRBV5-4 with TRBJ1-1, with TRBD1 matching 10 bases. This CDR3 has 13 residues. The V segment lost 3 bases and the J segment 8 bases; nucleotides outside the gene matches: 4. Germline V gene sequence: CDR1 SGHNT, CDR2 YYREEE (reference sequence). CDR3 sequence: CASSWGQGIEAFF. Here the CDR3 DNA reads TGTGCCAGCAGCTGGGGACAGGGGATAGAAGCTTTCTTT. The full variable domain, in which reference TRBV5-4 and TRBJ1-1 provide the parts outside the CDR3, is ETGVTQSPTHLIKTRGQQVTLRCSSQSGHNTVSWYQQALGQGPQFIFQYYREEENGRGNFPPRFSGLQFPNYSSELNVNALELDDSALYLCASSWGQGIEAFFGQGTRLTVV.

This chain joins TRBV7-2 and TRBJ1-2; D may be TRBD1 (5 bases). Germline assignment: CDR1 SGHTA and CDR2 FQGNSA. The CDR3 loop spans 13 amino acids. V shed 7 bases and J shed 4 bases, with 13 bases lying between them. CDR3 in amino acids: CASTPYGGYGYTF. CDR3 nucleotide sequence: TGTGCCAGCACCCCTTACGGGGGCTATGGCTACACCTTC.

The CDR3 DNA reads as TGTGCCAGCACCACAGAGGGACTAGCATCCTACGAGCAGTACTTC. Amino acids: CASTTEGLASYEQYF. The chain is built from TRBV13 and TRBJ2-7; 9 positions agree with TRBD2. Trimming took 7 bases from V and 1 from J; bases not matched to a gene: 8. From germline, CDR1 is PRHDT and CDR2 FYEKMQ (reference sequence). The CDR3 covers 15 residues.

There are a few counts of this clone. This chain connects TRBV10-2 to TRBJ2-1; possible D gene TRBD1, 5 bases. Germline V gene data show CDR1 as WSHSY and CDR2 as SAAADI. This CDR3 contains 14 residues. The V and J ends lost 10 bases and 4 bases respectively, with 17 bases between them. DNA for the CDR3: TGCGCCACCTCCTCCAGGGCCGTGTACAATGAGCAGTTCTTC. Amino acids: CATSSRAVYNEQFF.

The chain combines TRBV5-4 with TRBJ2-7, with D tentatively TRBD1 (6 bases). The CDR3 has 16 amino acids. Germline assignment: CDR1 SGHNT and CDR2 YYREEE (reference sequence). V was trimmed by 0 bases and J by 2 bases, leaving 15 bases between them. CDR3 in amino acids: CASSLDSGTPTYEQYF. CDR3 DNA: TGTGCCAGCAGCTTGGATTCCGGGACACCAACCTACGAGCAGTACTTC.

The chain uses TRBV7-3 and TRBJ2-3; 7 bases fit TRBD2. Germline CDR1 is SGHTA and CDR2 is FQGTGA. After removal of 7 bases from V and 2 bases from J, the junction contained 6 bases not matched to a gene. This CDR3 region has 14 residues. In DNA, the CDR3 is TGTGCCAGCACCAGCGGGGTTTCCACAGATACGCAGTATTTT. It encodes CASTSGVSTDTQYF.

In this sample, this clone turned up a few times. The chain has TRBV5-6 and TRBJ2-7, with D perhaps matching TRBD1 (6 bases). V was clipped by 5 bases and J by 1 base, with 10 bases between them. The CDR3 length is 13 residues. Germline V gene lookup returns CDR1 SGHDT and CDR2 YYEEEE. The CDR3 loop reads CASRGAESYEQYF. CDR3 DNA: TGTGCCAGCAGGGGGGCCGAATCCTACGAGCAGTACTTC.